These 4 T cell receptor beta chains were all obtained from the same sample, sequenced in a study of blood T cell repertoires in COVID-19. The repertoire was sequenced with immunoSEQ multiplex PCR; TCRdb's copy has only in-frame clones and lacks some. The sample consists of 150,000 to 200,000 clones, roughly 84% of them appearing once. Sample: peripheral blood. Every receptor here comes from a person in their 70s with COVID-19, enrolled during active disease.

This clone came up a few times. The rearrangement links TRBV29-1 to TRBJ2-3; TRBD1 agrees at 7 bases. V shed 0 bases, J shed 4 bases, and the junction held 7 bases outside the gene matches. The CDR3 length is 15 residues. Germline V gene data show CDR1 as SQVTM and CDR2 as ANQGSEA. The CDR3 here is CSVEETGSRSDTQYF. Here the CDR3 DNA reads TGCAGCGTTGAAGAGACAGGGTCCCGGTCAGATACGCAGTATTTT.

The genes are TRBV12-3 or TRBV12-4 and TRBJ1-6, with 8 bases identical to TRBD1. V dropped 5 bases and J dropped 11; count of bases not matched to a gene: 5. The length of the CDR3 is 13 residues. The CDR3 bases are TGTGCCAGCAGTCTGGACAGGGTTACACCCCTCCACTTT. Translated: CASSLDRVTPLHF.

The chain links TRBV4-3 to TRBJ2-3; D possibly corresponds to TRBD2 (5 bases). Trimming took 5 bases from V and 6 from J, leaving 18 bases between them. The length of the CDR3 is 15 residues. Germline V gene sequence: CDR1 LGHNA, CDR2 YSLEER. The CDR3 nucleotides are TGCGCCAGCAGCGCGCGGGCTACGCCAGTGGATACGCAGTATTTT. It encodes CASSARATPVDTQYF.

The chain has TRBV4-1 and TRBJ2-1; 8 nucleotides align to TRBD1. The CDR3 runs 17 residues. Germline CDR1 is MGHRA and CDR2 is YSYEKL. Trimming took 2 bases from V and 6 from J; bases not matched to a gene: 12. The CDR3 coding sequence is TGCGCCAGCAGCCAACAACAGGGGGTGGTTTATTTCAATGAGCAGTTCTTC. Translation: CASSQQQGVVYFNEQFF.